This paragraph reports one T cell receptor (beta chain). The antigen remains unidentified. The sample originates from a study of T cell responses to AZD1222 COVID-19 vaccine. Whole-study results and caveats: It was only after the peak T cell response that any repertoires were sampled. The CD4 TCRs associated with vaccination extended across spike and predominated at 160-218 and 743-854. Mostly white British, mostly female donors; authors suggested clonal diversity may be underestimated.

The repertoire was sequenced with immunoSEQ multiplex PCR; TCRdb's copy has only in-frame clones and lacks some. The profile shows around 110,000 clones, 70% to 90% of them singletons. Germline assignment: CDR1 SQVTM and CDR2 ANQGSEA. Trimming took 6 bases from V and 4 from J, leaving 13 bases between them. This CDR3 contains 13 residues. Sequencing used peripheral blood, obtained on day 0 of MenACWY control vaccination. The chain recombines TRBV29-1 with TRBJ1-3, with D perhaps TRBD1 (5 bases). This receptor was obtained from an adult in good health. The CDR3 DNA follows: TGCAGCGTCGCCGGGACCGAAGGAAACACCATATATTTT. Its protein is CSVAGTEGNTIYF.